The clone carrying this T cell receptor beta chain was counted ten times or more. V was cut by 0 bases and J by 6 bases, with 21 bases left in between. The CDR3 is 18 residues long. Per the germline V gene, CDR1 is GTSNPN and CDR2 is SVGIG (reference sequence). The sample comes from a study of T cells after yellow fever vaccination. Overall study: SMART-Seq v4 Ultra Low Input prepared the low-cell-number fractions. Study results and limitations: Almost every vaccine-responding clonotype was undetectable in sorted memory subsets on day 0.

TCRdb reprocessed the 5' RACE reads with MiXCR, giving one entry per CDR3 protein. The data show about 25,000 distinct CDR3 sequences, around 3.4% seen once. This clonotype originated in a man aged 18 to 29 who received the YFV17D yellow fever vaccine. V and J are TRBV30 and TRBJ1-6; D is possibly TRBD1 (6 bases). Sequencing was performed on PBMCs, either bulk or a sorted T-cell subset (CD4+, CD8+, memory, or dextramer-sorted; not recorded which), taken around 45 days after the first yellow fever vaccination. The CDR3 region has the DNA TGTGCCTGGAGTGTCGGACAGAGTAGGATCTTCGGTAATTCACCCCTCCACTTT. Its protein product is CAWSVGQSRIFGNSPLHF.